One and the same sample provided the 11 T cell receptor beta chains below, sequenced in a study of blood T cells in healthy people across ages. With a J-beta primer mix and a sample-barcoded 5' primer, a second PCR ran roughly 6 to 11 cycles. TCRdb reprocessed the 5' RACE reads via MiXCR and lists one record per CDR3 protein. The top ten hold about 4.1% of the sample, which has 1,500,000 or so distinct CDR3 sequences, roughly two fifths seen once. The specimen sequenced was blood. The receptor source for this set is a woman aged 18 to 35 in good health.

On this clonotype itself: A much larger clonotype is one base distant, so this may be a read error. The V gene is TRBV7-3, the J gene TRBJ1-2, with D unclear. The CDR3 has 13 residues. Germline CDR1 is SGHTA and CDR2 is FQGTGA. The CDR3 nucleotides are TGTGACAGCAGCTACACCGGCGGCTATGGCTACACCTTC. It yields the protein CDSSYTGGYGYTF. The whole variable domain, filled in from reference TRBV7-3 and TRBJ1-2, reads GAGVSQTPSNKVTEKGKYVELRCDPISGHTALYWYRQSLGQGPEFLIYFQGTGAADDSGLPNDRFFAVRPEGSVSTLKIQRTERGDSAVYLCDSSYTGGYGYTFGSGTRLTVV.

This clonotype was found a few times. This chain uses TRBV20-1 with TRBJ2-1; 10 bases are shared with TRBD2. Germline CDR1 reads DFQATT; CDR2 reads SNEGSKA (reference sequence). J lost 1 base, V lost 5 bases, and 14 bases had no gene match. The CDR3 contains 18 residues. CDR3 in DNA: TGCAGTGCTGAACCGGGTTCGCTAGCGGGAGTTTCCTACAATGAGCAGTTCTTC. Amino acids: CSAEPGSLAGVSYNEQFF.

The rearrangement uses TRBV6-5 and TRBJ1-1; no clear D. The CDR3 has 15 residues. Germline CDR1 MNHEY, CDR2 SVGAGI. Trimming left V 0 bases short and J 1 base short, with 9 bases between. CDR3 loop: CASSYSAAANTEAFF. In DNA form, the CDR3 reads TGTGCCAGCAGTTACTCCGCTGCGGCGAACACTGAAGCTTTCTTT.

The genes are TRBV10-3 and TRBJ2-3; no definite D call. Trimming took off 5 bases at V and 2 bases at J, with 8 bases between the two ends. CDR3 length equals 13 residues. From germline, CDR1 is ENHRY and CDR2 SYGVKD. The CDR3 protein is CAISPSSTDTQYF. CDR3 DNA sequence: TGTGCCATCAGTCCCTCATCCACAGATACGCAGTATTTT.

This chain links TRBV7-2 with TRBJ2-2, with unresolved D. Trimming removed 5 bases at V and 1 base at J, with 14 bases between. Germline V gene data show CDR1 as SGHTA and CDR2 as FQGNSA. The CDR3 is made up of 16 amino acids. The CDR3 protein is CASSPRNSLNTGELFF. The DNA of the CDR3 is TGTGCCAGCAGCCCGAGGAACAGCTTGAACACCGGGGAGCTGTTTTTT.

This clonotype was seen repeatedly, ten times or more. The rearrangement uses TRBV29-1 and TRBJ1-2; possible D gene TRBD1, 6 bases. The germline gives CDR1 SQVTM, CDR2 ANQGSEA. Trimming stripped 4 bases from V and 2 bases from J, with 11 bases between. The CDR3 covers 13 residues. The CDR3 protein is CSVAGTPNYGYTF. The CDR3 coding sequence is TGCAGCGTTGCCGGGACACCCAACTATGGCTACACCTTC.

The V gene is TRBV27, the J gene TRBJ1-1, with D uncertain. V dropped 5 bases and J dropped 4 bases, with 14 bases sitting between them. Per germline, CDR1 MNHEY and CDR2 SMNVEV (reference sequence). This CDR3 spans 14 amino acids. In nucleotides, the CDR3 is TGTGCCAGCAGTATGAGCCTCAAGATCACTGAAGCTTTCTTT. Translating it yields CASSMSLKITEAFF.

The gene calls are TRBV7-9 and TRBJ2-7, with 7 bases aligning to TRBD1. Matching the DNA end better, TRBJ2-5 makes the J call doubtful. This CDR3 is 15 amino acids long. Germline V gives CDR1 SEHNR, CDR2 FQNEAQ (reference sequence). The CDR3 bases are TGTGCCAGCAGCCCTTTGACAGGGCTTCAAGAGACCCAGTACTTC. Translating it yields CASSPLTGLQETQYF.

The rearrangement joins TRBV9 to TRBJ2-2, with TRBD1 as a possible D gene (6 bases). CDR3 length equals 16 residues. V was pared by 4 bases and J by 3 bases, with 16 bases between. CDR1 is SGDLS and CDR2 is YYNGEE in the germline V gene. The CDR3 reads CASSPQGNRYTGELFF. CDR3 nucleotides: TGTGCCAGCAGCCCCCAGGGGAATAGGTACACCGGGGAGCTGTTTTTT.

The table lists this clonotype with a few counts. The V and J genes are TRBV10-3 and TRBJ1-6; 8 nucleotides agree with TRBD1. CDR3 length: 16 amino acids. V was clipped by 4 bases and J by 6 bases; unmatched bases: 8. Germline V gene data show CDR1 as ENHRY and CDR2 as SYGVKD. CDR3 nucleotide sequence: TGTGCCATCAGTGGGACGGGAACAGGGGGTAATTCACCCCTCCACTTT. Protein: CAISGTGTGGNSPLHF.

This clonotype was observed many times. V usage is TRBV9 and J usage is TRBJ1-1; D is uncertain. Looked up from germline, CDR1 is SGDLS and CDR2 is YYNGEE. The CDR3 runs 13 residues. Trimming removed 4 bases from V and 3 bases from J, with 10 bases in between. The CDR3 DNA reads TGTGCCAGCAGCAGCGGAGGGTACACTGAAGCTTTCTTT. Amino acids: CASSSGGYTEAFF.